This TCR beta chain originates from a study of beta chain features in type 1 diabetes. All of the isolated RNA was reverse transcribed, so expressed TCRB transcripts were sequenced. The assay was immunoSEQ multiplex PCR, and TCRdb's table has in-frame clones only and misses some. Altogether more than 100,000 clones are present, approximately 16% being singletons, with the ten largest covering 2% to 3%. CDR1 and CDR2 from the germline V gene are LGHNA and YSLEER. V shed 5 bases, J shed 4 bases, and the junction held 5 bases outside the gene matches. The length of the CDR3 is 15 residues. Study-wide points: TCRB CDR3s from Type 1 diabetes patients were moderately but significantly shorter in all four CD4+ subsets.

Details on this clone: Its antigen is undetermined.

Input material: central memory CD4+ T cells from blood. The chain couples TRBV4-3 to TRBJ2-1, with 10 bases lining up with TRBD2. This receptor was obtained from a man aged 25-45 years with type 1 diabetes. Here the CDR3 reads CASSYLAGEYNEQFF. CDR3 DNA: TGCGCCAGCAGCTACCTAGCGGGGGAGTACAATGAGCAGTTCTTC.